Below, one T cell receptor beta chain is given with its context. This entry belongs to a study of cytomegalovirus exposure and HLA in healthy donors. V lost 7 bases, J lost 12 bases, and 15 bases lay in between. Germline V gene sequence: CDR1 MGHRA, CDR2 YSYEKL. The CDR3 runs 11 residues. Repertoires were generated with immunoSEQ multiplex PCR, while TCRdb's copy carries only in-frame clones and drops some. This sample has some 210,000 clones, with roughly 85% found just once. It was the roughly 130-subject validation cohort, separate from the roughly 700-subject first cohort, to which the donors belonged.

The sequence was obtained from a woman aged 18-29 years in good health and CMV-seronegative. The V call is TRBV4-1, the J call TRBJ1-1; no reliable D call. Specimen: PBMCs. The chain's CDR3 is CASTTPGGPFF. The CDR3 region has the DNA TGCGCCAGCACCACGCCGGGAGGGCCTTTCTTT.